The 2 T cell receptor beta chains below all came from one sample that was sequenced in a study of OX40 agonist ivuxolimab in advanced cancers. Profiled with immunoSEQ multiplex PCR; TCRdb holds only in-frame clones, not every one. The repertoire holds about 64,000 clones, roughly 84% seen once, with less than 2.5% in the top ten. This specimen was CD4+ or CD8+ T cells sorted from blood, taken in a trial of the OX40 agonist ivuxolimab. These receptor sequences come from an adult with an advanced solid tumor such as melanoma, head and neck, liver or kidney cancer.

The CDR3 loop reads CASTGRTGDTGELFF. The CDR3 bases are TGTGCCAGCACGGGTAGGACAGGGGACACCGGGGAGCTGTTTTTT. The J gene is TRBJ2-2, the V gene TRBV6-6, with 9 bases lining up with TRBD1. The CDR3 runs 15 residues. The trim removed 7 bases at V and 3 bases at J, leaving 6 bases unmatched. Germline V gene lookup returns CDR1 MNHNY and CDR2 SVGAGI (reference sequence).

The chain is built from TRBV5-1 and TRBJ2-5; D not certain. Between the trimmed V and J ends, which lost 5 bases and 2 bases, there was a span of 4 bases. CDR1 SGHRS and CDR2 YFSETQ come from the germline V gene. This CDR3 region has 11 residues. The CDR3 region has the DNA TGCGCCAGCAGACTACAAGAGACCCAGTACTTC. This codes for CASRLQETQYF.